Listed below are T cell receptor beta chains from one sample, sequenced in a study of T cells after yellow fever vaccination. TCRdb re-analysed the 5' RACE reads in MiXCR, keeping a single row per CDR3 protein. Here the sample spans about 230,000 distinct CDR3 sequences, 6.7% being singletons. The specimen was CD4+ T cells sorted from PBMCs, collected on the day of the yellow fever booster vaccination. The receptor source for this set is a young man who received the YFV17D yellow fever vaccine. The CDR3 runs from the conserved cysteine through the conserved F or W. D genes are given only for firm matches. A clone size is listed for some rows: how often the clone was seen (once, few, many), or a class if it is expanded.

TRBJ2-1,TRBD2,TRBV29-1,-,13,CSVVREWSNEQFF,TGCAGCGTTGTGCGGGAGTGGTCGAATGAGCAGTTCTTC
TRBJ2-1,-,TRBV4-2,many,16,CASSQERLGFYNEQFF,TGTGCCAGCAGCCAAGAACGGTTAGGGTTCTACAATGAGCAGTTCTTC
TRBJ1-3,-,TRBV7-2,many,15,CASSLARDKGNTIYF,TGTGCCAGCAGCTTAGCCCGGGACAAAGGAAACACCATATATTTT
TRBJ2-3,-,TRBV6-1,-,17,CASSERRAPPSTDTQYF,TGTGCCAGCAGTGAACGCCGGGCTCCGCCCAGCACAGATACGCAGTATTTT
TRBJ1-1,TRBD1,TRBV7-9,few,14,CASSDRGTATEAFF,TGTGCCAGCAGCGATAGGGGGACAGCCACTGAAGCTTTCTTT
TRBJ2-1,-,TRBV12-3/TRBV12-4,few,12,CASSLWVGEQFF,TGTGCCAGCAGTTTGTGGGTTGGAGAGCAGTTCTTC
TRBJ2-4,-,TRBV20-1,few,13,CSAVTSQGNIQYF,TGCAGTGCTGTCACGTCCCAGGGGAACATTCAGTACTTC
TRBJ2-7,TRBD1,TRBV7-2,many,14,CASSFGTGAGEQYF,TGTGCCAGCAGCTTTGGGACAGGGGCGGGCGAGCAGTACTTC
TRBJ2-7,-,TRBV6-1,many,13,CASSNLRVAEQYF,TGTGCCAGCTCGAACTTGAGAGTGGCGGAGCAGTACTTC
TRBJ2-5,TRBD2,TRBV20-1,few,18,CSARDQGGSGSGQETQYF,TGCAGTGCTAGAGATCAAGGAGGTAGCGGGAGCGGCCAAGAGACCCAGTACTTC
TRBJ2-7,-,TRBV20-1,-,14,CSARKASGGYEQYF,TGCAGTGCCCGAAAGGCTTCAGGTGGCTACGAGCAGTACTTC
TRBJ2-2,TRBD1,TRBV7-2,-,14,CATAGQGAGGELFF,TGTGCCACCGCCGGACAGGGGGCCGGCGGGGAGCTGTTTTTT
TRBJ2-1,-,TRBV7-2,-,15,CASSSRGSSYNEQFF,TGTGCCAGCAGCTCCAGAGGAAGCTCCTACAATGAGCAGTTCTTC
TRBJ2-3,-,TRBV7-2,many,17,CASSLAGVGTSTDTQYF,TGTGCCAGCAGCTTAGCGGGGGTTGGGACTAGCACAGATACGCAGTATTTT
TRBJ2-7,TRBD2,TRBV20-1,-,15,CSARPASGAPYEQYF,TGCAGTGCTAGGCCGGCTAGCGGGGCCCCCTACGAGCAGTACTTC
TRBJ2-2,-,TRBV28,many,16,CASSLEGRLNTGELFF,TGTGCCAGCAGTTTAGAGGGCCGATTGAACACCGGGGAGCTGTTTTTT
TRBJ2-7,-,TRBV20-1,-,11,CSARQSGLQYF,TGCAGTGCTAGACAATCAGGGTTACAGTACTTC